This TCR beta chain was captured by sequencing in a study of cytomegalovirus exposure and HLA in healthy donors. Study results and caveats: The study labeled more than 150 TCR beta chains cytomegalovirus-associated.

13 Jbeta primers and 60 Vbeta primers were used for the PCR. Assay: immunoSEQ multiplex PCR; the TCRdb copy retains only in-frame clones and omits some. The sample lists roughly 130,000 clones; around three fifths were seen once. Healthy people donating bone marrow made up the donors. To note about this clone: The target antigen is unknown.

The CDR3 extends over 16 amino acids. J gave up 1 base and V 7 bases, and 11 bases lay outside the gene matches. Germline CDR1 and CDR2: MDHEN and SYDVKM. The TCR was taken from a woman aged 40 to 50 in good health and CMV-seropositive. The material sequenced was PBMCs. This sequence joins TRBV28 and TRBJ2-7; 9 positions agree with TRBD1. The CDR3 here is CASIPAGGQGSYEQYF. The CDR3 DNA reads TGTGCCAGCATTCCCGCAGGGGGACAGGGTTCCTACGAGCAGTACTTC. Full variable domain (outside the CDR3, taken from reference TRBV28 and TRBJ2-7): DVKVTQSSRYLVKRTGEKVFLECVQDMDHENMFWYRQDPGLGLRLIYFSYDVKMKEKGDIPEGYSVSREKKERFSLILESASTNQTSMYLCASIPAGGQGSYEQYFGPGTRLTVT.